Each of the 18 T cell receptor beta chains below was sequenced from the same sample in a study of blood T cell repertoires in COVID-19. The method was immunoSEQ multiplex PCR; TCRdb's version includes in-frame clones alone and lacks a portion of them. The sample yields about 160,000 clones, 80% to 85% seen once. The sample was PBMCs or T cells enriched from blood (not recorded which). Every receptor here comes from a woman between 50 and 59 years old who had recovered from COVID-19.

The CDR3 region has the DNA TGTGCCAGCAGCATTCAGAATTCACCCCTCCACTTT. This encodes CASSIQNSPLHF. The genes are TRBV27 and TRBJ1-6; D gene unclear. V dropped 6 bases and J dropped 7 bases, with 7 bases sitting between them. Germline assignment: CDR1 MNHEY and CDR2 SMNVEV (reference sequence). The CDR3 has 12 residues.

This clone has only one observation. The V and J genes are TRBV7-6 and TRBJ1-4; 9 nucleotides agree with TRBD1. The germline gives CDR1 SGHVS, CDR2 FNYEAQ. The CDR3 sequence is 15 residues long. With V trimmed by 1 base and J by 5 bases, 2 bases remained unmatched. The CDR3 coding sequence is TGTGCCAGCAGCTTAGGGGGACAGGGAAATGAAAAACTGTTTTTT. Protein: CASSLGGQGNEKLFF.

The CDR3 here is CASGSRNTPYNEQFF. Written as DNA, the CDR3 is TGTGCCAGCGGTTCCCGAAACACGCCTTACAATGAGCAGTTCTTC. The rearrangement links TRBV27 to TRBJ2-1; no clear D. The CDR3 extends over 15 amino acids. Germline V gives CDR1 MNHEY, CDR2 SMNVEV (reference sequence). The ends were cut back, 8 bases at V and 4 bases at J, with 18 bases in the middle.

The chain couples TRBV7-8 to TRBJ2-7; D ambiguous. Germline CDR1 SGHVS, CDR2 FQNEAQ. This CDR3 has 14 amino acids. V gave up 3 bases and J gave up 2 bases, with 11 bases separating them. CDR3 DNA: TGTGCCAGCAGCTTGGCGGAGACGGCCTACGAGCAGTACTTC. It yields the protein CASSLAETAYEQYF.

The V call is TRBV6-4, the J call TRBJ2-3, with 7 bases identical to TRBD1. This CDR3 has 13 amino acids. Trimming removed 8 bases from V and 1 base from J; junction bases left unmatched: 3. The germline V gene encodes CDR1 MRHNA and CDR2 SNTAGT. This chain's CDR3 is CASRDSGTDTQYF. In DNA form, the CDR3 reads TGTGCCAGCCGGGACAGTGGCACAGATACGCAGTATTTT.

The chain is built from TRBV3-1 (or the pseudogene TRBV3-2) and TRBJ2-5, with D tentatively TRBD2 (6 bases). Between the trimmed V and J ends, which lost 7 bases and 1 base, there was a span of 16 bases. The CDR3 consists of 15 residues. The germline gives CDR1 LGHDT, CDR2 YNNKEL (reference sequence). Written as DNA, the CDR3 is TGTGCCAGCACCCCGGGACTGCGGGGCCAAGAGACCCAGTACTTC. Its translation: CASTPGLRGQETQYF.

This chain joins TRBV10-3 and TRBJ1-1, with TRBD1 matching over 12 bases. The CDR3 runs to 17 residues. Germline CDR1 and CDR2: ENHRY and SYGVKD. The V and J ends lost 6 bases and 6 bases, in that order; junction bases with no gene match: 14. CDR3 sequence reads: CAIRGFSLGQGASEAFF. The CDR3 nucleotides read TGTGCCATCAGGGGATTTTCTTTGGGACAGGGGGCATCTGAAGCTTTCTTT.

The chain uses TRBV7-2 and TRBJ1-4, with 8 bases that match TRBD1. CDR3 size: 14 residues. Unmatched junction bases numbered 7, after V lost 5 bases and J lost 8 bases. Germline CDR1 reads SGHTA; CDR2 reads FQGNSA. CDR3 sequence (DNA): TGTGCCAGCAGCGACAGGGGACGGGGCGAAAAACTGTTTTTT. This codes for CASSDRGRGEKLFF.

The genes are TRBV12-3 or TRBV12-4 and TRBJ1-1; D is unresolved. V lost 7 bases to trimming and J lost 1 base, with 10 bases between them. CDR3 length equals 13 residues. Here the CDR3 reads CASTLGRNTEAFF. DNA of the CDR3: TGTGCCAGCACTCTGGGGAGGAACACTGAAGCTTTCTTT.

V is TRBV18 and J is TRBJ2-3; D possibly corresponds to TRBD2 (7 bases). This CDR3 is 15 amino acids long. Trimming took 2 bases from V and 9 from J, leaving 18 bases between them. Germline V gene lookup returns CDR1 KGHSH and CDR2 LQKENI. Here the CDR3 DNA reads TGTGCCAGCTCACCATTCAGGGGAGGGACGGAGACGCAGTATTTT. Translation: CASSPFRGGTETQYF.

For the CDR3, the DNA is TGTGCCAGCACCCCGACAGCTTATAGCAATCAGCCCCAGCATTTT. Its protein product is CASTPTAYSNQPQHF. V and J are TRBV28 and TRBJ1-5, with D perhaps matching TRBD1 (5 bases). V was trimmed by 7 bases and J by 0 bases, leaving 13 bases between them. The CDR3 is 15 amino acids. Per germline, CDR1 MDHEN and CDR2 SYDVKM.

The CDR3 DNA sequence: TGTGCCAGCAGTTACTCGGGGGCCTTTAATGAAAAACTGTTTTTT. This codes for CASSYSGAFNEKLFF. V usage is TRBV6-5 and J usage is TRBJ1-4, with D possibly TRBD1 on 6 matching bases. V was shortened by 0 bases and J by 4 bases, with 9 bases between the two germline ends. Germline CDR1 and CDR2: MNHEY and SVGAGI. The CDR3 extends over 15 amino acids.

There are a few counts of this clone. The chain couples TRBV4-2 to TRBJ1-2; D possibly corresponds to TRBD1 (6 bases). Germline CDR1 and CDR2: LGHNA and YNFKEQ. The CDR3 consists of 14 residues. V lost 1 base and J lost 7, with 13 bases in between. The CDR3 loop reads CASSQGGGAGGYTF. The CDR3 DNA reads as TGTGCCAGCAGCCAAGGCGGGGGCGCGGGTGGCTACACCTTC.

The table lists this clone with a count of one. The chain combines TRBV6-5 with TRBJ2-3; D gene unclear. The CDR3 length is 12 residues. Germline CDR1 MNHEY, CDR2 SVGAGI. V was clipped by 4 bases and J by 1 base, with 3 bases between them. CDR3 bases: TGTGCCAGCAGTTCCGGCACAGATACGCAGTATTTT. It codes for CASSSGTDTQYF.

The V and J genes are TRBV11-3 and TRBJ2-1, with 7 bases matching TRBD2. CDR1 SGHNT and CDR2 YENEEA come from the germline V gene. This CDR3 has 16 residues. J gave up 7 bases and V 0 bases, and 9 bases lay outside the gene matches. CDR3 bases: TGTGCCAGCAGCTTAGATCTTAGACTAGCAGGGAATGAGCAGTTCTTC. Its translation is CASSLDLRLAGNEQFF.

The CDR3 reads CASRGGYEQYF. CDR3 sequence (DNA): TGTGCCAGCAGGGGGGGCTACGAGCAGTACTTC. The rearrangement joins TRBV28 to TRBJ2-7; D is perhaps TRBD2 (6 bases). The CDR3 covers 11 residues. Trimming removed 6 bases from V and 3 bases from J, with 6 bases in between. Germline-derived CDR1 and CDR2 are MDHEN and SYDVKM.

The CDR3, as DNA: TGTGCCACCAGCAGAGATTTTTTGCGGGGAAGTGGCACCTTC. Translation: CATSRDFLRGSGTF. The chain is built from TRBV15 and TRBJ1-2, with D unresolved. This CDR3 comprises 14 residues. V was clipped by 0 bases and J by 13 bases, with 18 bases between them. Germline V gene sequence: CDR1 LNHNV, CDR2 YYDKDF (reference sequence).

V gene TRBV6-6 combines with J gene TRBJ1-4; the D is unclear. With 6 bases removed from V and 4 bases from J, the gap between germline ends came to 18 bases. Germline V lookup: CDR1 MNHNY, CDR2 SVGAGI (reference sequence). This CDR3 spans 16 amino acids. CDR3 amino acids: CASRDYYTVGNEKLFF. CDR3 coding DNA: TGTGCCAGCAGAGACTACTACACGGTTGGTAATGAAAAACTGTTTTTT.